This T cell receptor (beta chain) was sequenced during a study of beta chain features in type 1 diabetes. Study-wide results and caveats: All four CD4+ subsets from Type 1 diabetes patients carried moderately but significantly shorter TCRB CDR3s.

The germline gives CDR1 SGHRS, CDR2 YFSETQ. The length of the CDR3 is 16 residues. V dropped 0 bases and J dropped 7; count of bases not matched to a gene: 5. Cell sorting via CD45RO/CCR7/CD25/CD127/CD95/CD27 was performed to obtain CD4+ naive, central memory, regulatory and stem cell-like memory cells. cDNA synthesis used the whole RNA isolate, giving expressed TCRB sequences. The repertoire was sequenced with immunoSEQ multiplex PCR; TCRdb's copy has only in-frame clones and lacks some. The sample contains some 100,000 clones, almost 40% of which appear only once. This clone occurred a few times. Its antigen is currently unknown.

V usage is TRBV5-1 and J usage is TRBJ2-1; 12 nucleotides line up with TRBD2. The sequence came from a woman aged 18-30 years in good health. The sample consisted of stem cell memory CD4+ T cells from blood. The CDR3: CASSLAASGRVNEQFF. The DNA of the CDR3 is TGCGCCAGCAGCTTGGCAGCTAGCGGGAGGGTTAATGAGCAGTTCTTC.